The 29 T cell receptor beta chains listed next were all sequenced from one sample in a study of blood T cell repertoires in COVID-19. Produced via immunoSEQ multiplex PCR; TCRdb's table is partial and in-frame only. The sample consists of 250,000 to 300,000 clones, around nine tenths of them appearing once. Source material: peripheral blood. The receptors shown here come from a man aged 50 to 60 with acute or convalescent COVID-19.

The V call is TRBV11-1, the J call TRBJ2-1; D is unclear. V shed 2 bases and J shed 0 bases, with 11 bases lying between them. Germline CDR1 and CDR2: SGHAT and FQDESV (reference sequence). CDR3 length equals 16 residues. CDR3: CASSLLAASSYNEQFF. The CDR3 nucleotides read TGTGCCAGCAGCTTATTGGCGGCGAGCTCCTACAATGAGCAGTTCTTC. The entire variable domain, with the rest obtained from reference TRBV11-1 and TRBJ2-1, is as follows: EAEVAQSPRYKITEKSQAVAFWCDPISGHATLYWYRQILGQGPELLVQFQDESVVDDSQLPKDRFSAERLKGVDSTLKIQPAELGDSAMYLCASSLLAASSYNEQFFGPGTRLTVL.

The chain carries TRBV20-1 and TRBJ1-2, with D tentatively TRBD1 (6 bases). Trimming cost V 5 bases and J 7 bases, with 11 bases left between them. The CDR3 consists of 11 residues. Germline V gene lookup returns CDR1 DFQATT and CDR2 SNEGSKA (reference sequence). The CDR3 here is CSAAGEGGYTF. The DNA for the CDR3 is TGCAGTGCTGCAGGGGAGGGTGGCTACACCTTC.

On this clone: The germline gene is not matched at one end of the junction; a read error may be the cause. The rearrangement joins TRBV2 to TRBJ1-5, with D unresolved. The CDR3 spans 13 residues. Germline V gene data show CDR1 as SNHLY and CDR2 as FYNNEI. CDR3 DNA: TGTGCCAGCAGCGAAGGGTCAGGTCAGCCCCAGCATTTT. Translation: CASSEGSGQPQHF.

This chain uses TRBV19 with TRBJ2-2; 8 bases line up with TRBD1. The J segment lost 1 base and the V segment lost 5 bases, leaving 15 bases of the junction unmatched. The CDR3 extends over 19 amino acids. Per germline, CDR1 LNHDA and CDR2 SQIVND (reference sequence). This chain's CDR3 is CASSLRGVVGTGNTGELFF. CDR3 in DNA: TGTGCCAGTAGTCTAAGAGGTGTTGTCGGGACAGGGAACACCGGGGAGCTGTTTTTT.

The rearrangement uses TRBV3-1 (or the pseudogene TRBV3-2) and TRBJ1-4, with D possibly TRBD1 on 6 matching bases. Trimming took 7 bases from V and 10 from J, leaving 16 bases between them. Germline CDR1 reads LGHDT; CDR2 reads YNNKEL (reference sequence). CDR3 length equals 13 residues. This CDR3 is CASTRQGTGKLFF. The CDR3 nucleotides are TGTGCCAGCACCCGGCAGGGGACCGGAAAACTGTTTTTT.

The chain has TRBV30 and TRBJ2-7; 7 bases match TRBD1. This CDR3 region has 14 residues. V dropped 5 bases and J dropped 4; count of bases not matched to a gene: 11. Looked up from germline, CDR1 is GTSNPN and CDR2 is SVGIG (reference sequence). In nucleotides, the CDR3 is TGTGCCTGGGCTGACGACAGGGTTGCATACGAGCAGTACTTC. Its translation: CAWADDRVAYEQYF.

The chain links TRBV3-1 (or the pseudogene TRBV3-2) to TRBJ2-4; TRBD2 matches at 8 bases. The V gene's germline CDR1 is LGHDT and CDR2 YNNKEL (reference sequence). J was trimmed by 9 bases and V by 5 bases; bases with no gene match: 3. CDR3 length: 12 amino acids. The CDR3 DNA follows: TGTGCCAGCAGCAGCGGGAGACGCATTCAGTACTTC. This codes for CASSSGRRIQYF.

The rearrangement uses TRBV3-1 (or the pseudogene TRBV3-2) and TRBJ1-6, with 7 bases fitting TRBD1. V lost 4 bases to trimming and J lost 9 bases; unmatched junction nucleotides: 9. The germline V gene has CDR1 LGHDT and CDR2 YNNKEL (reference sequence). The CDR3 is 15 residues long. The CDR3 here is CASSPRTGLSSPLHF. CDR3 nucleotides: TGTGCCAGCAGCCCACGGACAGGTTTGAGTTCACCCCTCCACTTT.

CDR3 coding DNA: TGCGCCAGCAGCCCAACAGTAGGTGCTGGGGCCAACGTCCTGACTTTC. The encoded protein is CASSPTVGAGANVLTF. The chain has TRBV5-1 and TRBJ2-6; unclear D gene. CDR3 size: 16 residues. The ends were cut back, 4 bases at V and 2 bases at J, with 13 bases in the middle. The germline V gene has CDR1 SGHRS and CDR2 YFSETQ.

This rearrangement joins TRBV27 to TRBJ2-5; 10 bases agree with TRBD2. CDR1 is MNHEY, CDR2 SMNVEV, per germline (reference sequence). The CDR3 has 15 residues. V lost 5 bases and J lost 4; bases outside the gene matches: 7. The CDR3 DNA follows: TGTGCCAGCAGTCTCACTAGCGGGGCCCTAGAGACCCAGTACTTC. Translating gives CASSLTSGALETQYF.

The gene calls are TRBV5-1 and TRBJ2-5, with TRBD1 matching over 9 bases. CDR1 is SGHRS, CDR2 YFSETQ, per germline. Unmatched junction bases numbered 4, after V lost 3 bases and J lost 4 bases. The CDR3 loop spans 14 amino acids. CDR3 in DNA: TGCGCCAGCAGCTCACAGGGGGCCGGAGAGACCCAGTACTTC. Protein: CASSSQGAGETQYF.

The chain carries TRBV12-5 and TRBJ1-4, with D perhaps matching TRBD1 (5 bases). V lost 2 bases, J lost 5 bases, and 12 bases lay in between. The V gene's germline CDR1 is LGHNT and CDR2 FRNRAP. CDR3 length equals 15 residues. CDR3 bases: TGTGCTAGTGGTTTGAGGCAGGGTGCGAATGAAAAACTGTTTTTT. Translated, it gives CASGLRQGANEKLFF.

The chain has TRBV5-5 and TRBJ2-7; D remains unclear. From germline, CDR1 is SGHKS and CDR2 YYEKEE (reference sequence). Trimming stripped 4 bases from V and 3 bases from J, with 11 bases between. This CDR3 has 13 residues. The DNA of the CDR3 is TGTGCCAGCAGCAGTGACAAGAACTACGAGCAGTACTTC. Its protein is CASSSDKNYEQYF.

The V gene is TRBV5-1, the J gene TRBJ2-6; D not certain. This CDR3 is 17 amino acids long. Germline V CDR1 and CDR2: SGHRS, YFSETQ. Trimming cost V 3 bases and J 1 base, with 14 bases left between them. CDR3 nucleotides: TGCGCCAGCAGCTACCGAGGCACATTTTCTGGGGCCAACGTCCTGACTTTC. As protein: CASSYRGTFSGANVLTF. Using reference TRBV5-1 and TRBJ2-6 for the parts outside the CDR3, the full variable domain is KAGVTQTPRYLIKTRGQQVTLSCSPISGHRSVSWYQQTPGQGLQFLFEYFSETQRNKGNFPGRFSGRQFSNSRSEMNVSTLELGDSALYLCASSYRGTFSGANVLTFGAGSRLTVL.

This chain connects TRBV18 to TRBJ1-2, with TRBD1 matching over 8 bases. From germline, CDR1 is KGHSH and CDR2 LQKENI. The length of the CDR3 is 15 residues. Unmatched junction bases numbered 8, after V lost 3 bases and J lost 5 bases. CDR3: CASSPQGAGNYGYTF. The CDR3 DNA reads TGTGCCAGCTCACCCCAGGGGGCAGGGAATTATGGCTACACCTTC.

The rearrangement links TRBV2 to TRBJ1-2; D unresolved. The CDR3 consists of 14 residues. The germline V and J ends were trimmed by 7 bases and 0 bases, with 12 bases remaining between them. CDR1 is SNHLY and CDR2 is FYNNEI in the germline V gene. CDR3 in DNA: TGTGCCAGCACTTACCAGGTAGCTAACTATGGCTACACCTTC. This encodes CASTYQVANYGYTF.

The V gene is TRBV7-6, the J gene TRBJ2-7, with 8 positions matching TRBD2. This CDR3 region has 19 residues. Per the germline V gene, CDR1 is SGHVS and CDR2 is FNYEAQ. J gave up 3 bases and V 1 base, and 17 bases lay outside the gene matches. DNA for the CDR3: TGTGCCAGCAGCTTAGAGGGGGTGCGCGGGGGGCCCATATTCTACGAGCAGTACTTC. Its protein product is CASSLEGVRGGPIFYEQYF.

In its sample, this clone was seen a few times. The gene calls are TRBV19 and TRBJ1-6, with 7 positions matching TRBD1. This CDR3 contains 17 residues. The junction had 10 bases not matched to a gene; V was cut back by 4 bases and J by 4 bases. Germline lookup yields CDR1 LNHDA and CDR2 SQIVND (reference sequence). The CDR3 region is CASSTRQGLGYNSPLHF. DNA for the CDR3: TGTGCCAGTAGTACCCGACAGGGTCTGGGATATAATTCACCCCTCCACTTT. Combining the CDR3 with reference TRBV19 and TRBJ1-6 gives the whole variable domain DGGITQSPKYLFRKEGQNVTLSCEQNLNHDAMYWYRQDPGQGLRLIYYSQIVNDFQKGDIAEGYSVSREKKESFPLTVTSAQKNPTAFYLCASSTRQGLGYNSPLHFGNGTRLTVT.

This clone was observed a few times. The chain links TRBV6-5 to TRBJ2-2; 7 nucleotides agree with TRBD1. The CDR3 is made up of 15 amino acids. The V gene end was trimmed by 2 bases and the J gene end by 4 bases; junction bases not matched to a gene: 4. Germline CDR1 reads MNHEY; CDR2 reads SVGAGI. The CDR3 spells CASSYGQARTGELFF. For the CDR3, the DNA is TGTGCCAGCAGTTACGGACAGGCCCGCACCGGGGAGCTGTTTTTT.

The chain employs TRBV6-6 and TRBJ1-2; D unclear. Germline lookup yields CDR1 MNHNY and CDR2 SVGAGI (reference sequence). The CDR3 spans 14 residues. With 5 bases removed from V and 2 bases from J, the gap between germline ends came to 12 bases. DNA of the CDR3: TGTGCCAGCAGTGATGCCGGGAAGAACTATGGCTACACCTTC. Translating gives CASSDAGKNYGYTF.

The J gene is TRBJ1-1, the V gene TRBV2, with D unresolved. The V end lost 6 bases, the J end lost 0 bases, and 11 bases lay between the germline ends. The V gene's germline CDR1 is SNHLY and CDR2 FYNNEI. The CDR3 sequence is 14 residues long. For the CDR3, the DNA is TGTGCCAGCAGCGATCAGGCGCTGAACACTGAAGCTTTCTTT. It specifies CASSDQALNTEAFF.

This sequence joins TRBV7-9 and TRBJ1-6; unclear D gene. From germline, CDR1 is SEHNR and CDR2 FQNEAQ (reference sequence). With 5 bases removed from V and 0 bases from J, the gap between germline ends came to 5 bases. The CDR3 is made up of 14 amino acids. The CDR3: CASSGGSYNSPLHF. The CDR3 DNA follows: TGTGCCAGCAGCGGCGGCTCCTATAATTCACCCCTCCACTTT. Filled out from reference TRBV7-9 and TRBJ1-6, the complete variable domain reads DTGVSQNPRHKITKRGQNVTFRCDPISEHNRLYWYRQTLGQGPEFLTYFQNEAQLEKSRLLSDRFSAERPKGSFSTLEIQRTEQGDSAMYLCASSGGSYNSPLHFGNGTRLTVT.

V gene TRBV19 combines with J gene TRBJ1-5, with 8 positions matching TRBD1. Germline assignment: CDR1 LNHDA and CDR2 SQIVND (reference sequence). V shed 8 bases and J 1 base; nucleotides not matched to a gene: 10. CDR3 size: 16 residues. CDR3 residues: CASGRPQGASNQPQHF. The CDR3 DNA follows: TGTGCCAGTGGAAGACCCCAGGGGGCGAGCAATCAGCCCCAGCATTTT.

The sample holds a few counts of this clone. This chain links TRBV5-4 with TRBJ1-1, with 10 bases that match TRBD1. This CDR3 has 13 amino acids. After removal of 5 bases from V and 7 bases from J, the junction contained 5 bases not matched to a gene. From germline, CDR1 is SGHNT and CDR2 YYREEE (reference sequence). Here the CDR3 DNA reads TGTGCCAGCAGGCCCGGGACAGGGGATGAAGCTTTCTTT. This gives the protein CASRPGTGDEAFF.

This rearrangement joins TRBV5-1 to TRBJ2-3, with TRBD1 matching 10 bases. The CDR3 length is 13 residues. CDR1 is SGHRS, CDR2 YFSETQ, per germline. Losses at the gene ends were 8 bases for V and 3 bases for J; bases not matched to a gene: 3. The CDR3 coding sequence is TGCGCCAGTAGGGACAGGGGAACAGATACGCAGTATTTT. Its protein is CASRDRGTDTQYF.

This clone showed up just a few times. The chain employs TRBV30 and TRBJ1-5; D not certain. The length of the CDR3 is 13 residues. Trimming cost V 5 bases and J 3 bases, with 11 bases left between them. Germline CDR1 and CDR2: GTSNPN and SVGIG (reference sequence). In nucleotides, the CDR3 is TGTGCCTGGGCCCGGGAGTCCAATCAGCCCCAGCATTTT. This gives the protein CAWARESNQPQHF. The entire variable domain, with the rest obtained from reference TRBV30 and TRBJ1-5, is as follows: SQTIHQWPATLVQPVGSPLSLECTVEGTSNPNLYWYRQAAGRGLQLLFYSVGIGQISSEVPQNLSASRPQDRQFILSSKKLLLSDSGFYLCAWARESNQPQHFGDGTRLSIL.

This chain links TRBV30 with TRBJ1-1, with D possibly matching TRBD1 (6 bases). The length of the CDR3 is 14 residues. Trimming took off 3 bases at V and 1 base at J, with 12 bases between the two ends. CDR1 and CDR2 (germline): GTSNPN, SVGIG (reference sequence). In nucleotides, the CDR3 is TGTGCCTGGAGACAGGGAACACCGAACACTGAAGCTTTCTTT. It codes for CAWRQGTPNTEAFF.

The chain has TRBV7-3 and TRBJ2-1; no clear D. Germline V gene data show CDR1 as SGHTA and CDR2 as FQGTGA. Trimming took 3 bases from V and 7 from J, leaving 7 bases between them. This CDR3 is built from 12 residues. The CDR3 protein is CASSLERNEQFF. The CDR3, as DNA: TGTGCCAGCAGCTTGGAGAGAAATGAGCAGTTCTTC.

A single count supports this clone. The chain carries TRBV20-1 and TRBJ2-7; D is perhaps TRBD1 (5 bases). The germline V gene encodes CDR1 DFQATT and CDR2 SNEGSKA (reference sequence). V lost 3 bases and J lost 0, with 6 bases in between. This CDR3 is 12 amino acids long. CDR3: CSASQGSYEQYF. The CDR3 coding sequence is TGCAGTGCTAGTCAGGGCTCCTACGAGCAGTACTTC.